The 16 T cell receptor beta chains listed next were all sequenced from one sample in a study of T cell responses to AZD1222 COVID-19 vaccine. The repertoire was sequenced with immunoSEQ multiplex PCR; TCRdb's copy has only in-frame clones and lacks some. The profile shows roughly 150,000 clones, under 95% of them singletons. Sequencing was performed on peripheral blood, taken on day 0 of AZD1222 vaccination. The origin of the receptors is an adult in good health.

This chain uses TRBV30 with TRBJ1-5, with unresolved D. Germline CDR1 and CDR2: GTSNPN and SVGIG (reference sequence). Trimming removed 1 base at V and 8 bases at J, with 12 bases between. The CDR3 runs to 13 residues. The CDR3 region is CAWSAVWEEPQHF. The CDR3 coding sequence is TGTGCCTGGAGTGCGGTCTGGGAAGAGCCCCAGCATTTT.

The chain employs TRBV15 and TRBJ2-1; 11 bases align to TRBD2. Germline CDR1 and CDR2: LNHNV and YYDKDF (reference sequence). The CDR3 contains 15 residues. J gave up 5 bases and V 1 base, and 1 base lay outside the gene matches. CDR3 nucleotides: TGTGCCACCAGCAGAGGACTAGCGGGGAACAATGAGCAGTTCTTC. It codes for CATSRGLAGNNEQFF.

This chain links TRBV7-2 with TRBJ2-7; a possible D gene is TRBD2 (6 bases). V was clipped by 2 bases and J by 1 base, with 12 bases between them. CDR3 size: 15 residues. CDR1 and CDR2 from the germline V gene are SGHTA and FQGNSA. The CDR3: CASSLRRDSSYEQYF. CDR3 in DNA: TGTGCCAGCAGCTTAAGGCGGGACTCTTCCTACGAGCAGTACTTC.

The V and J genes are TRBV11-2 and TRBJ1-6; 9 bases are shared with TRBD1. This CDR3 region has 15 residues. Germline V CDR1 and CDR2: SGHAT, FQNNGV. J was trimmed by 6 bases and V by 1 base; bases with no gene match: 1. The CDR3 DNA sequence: TGTGCCAGCAGCTTAGGGGGACAGGGTAATTCACCCCTCCACTTT. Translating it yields CASSLGGQGNSPLHF.

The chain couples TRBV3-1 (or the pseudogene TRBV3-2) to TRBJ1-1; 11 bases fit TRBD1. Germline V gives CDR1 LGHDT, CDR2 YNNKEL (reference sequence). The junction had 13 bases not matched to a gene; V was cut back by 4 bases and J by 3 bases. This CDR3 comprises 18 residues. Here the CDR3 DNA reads TGTGCCAGCAGCCCCAACGGGACAGGGGGAGGTAAGTACACTGAAGCTTTCTTT. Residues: CASSPNGTGGGKYTEAFF.

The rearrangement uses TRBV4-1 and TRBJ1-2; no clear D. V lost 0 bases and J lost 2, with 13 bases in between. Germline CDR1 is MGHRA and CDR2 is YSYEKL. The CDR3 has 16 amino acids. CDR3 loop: CASSQEIGRTNYGYTF. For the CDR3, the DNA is TGCGCCAGCAGCCAAGAGATCGGCCGCACGAACTATGGCTACACCTTC.

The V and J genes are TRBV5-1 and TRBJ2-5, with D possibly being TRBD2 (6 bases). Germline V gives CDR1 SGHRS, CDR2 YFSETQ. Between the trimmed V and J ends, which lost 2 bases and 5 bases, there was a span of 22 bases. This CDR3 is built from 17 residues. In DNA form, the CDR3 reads TGCGCCAGCAGCTTAGGGAACACCGGGACTTGGCGGGAGACCCAGTACTTC. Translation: CASSLGNTGTWRETQYF.

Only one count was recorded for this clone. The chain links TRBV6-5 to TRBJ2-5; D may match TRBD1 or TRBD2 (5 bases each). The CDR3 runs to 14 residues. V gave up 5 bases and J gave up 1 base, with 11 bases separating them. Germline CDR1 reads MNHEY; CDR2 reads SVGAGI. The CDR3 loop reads CASSHPGTQETQYF. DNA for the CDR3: TGTGCCAGCAGTCATCCCGGGACCCAAGAGACCCAGTACTTC.

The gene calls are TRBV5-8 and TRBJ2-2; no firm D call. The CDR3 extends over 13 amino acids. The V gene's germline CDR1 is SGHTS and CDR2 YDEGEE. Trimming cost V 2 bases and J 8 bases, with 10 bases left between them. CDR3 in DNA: TGTGCCAGCAGCTTCCGGGCTCGTGGGGAGCTGTTTTTT. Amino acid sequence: CASSFRARGELFF.

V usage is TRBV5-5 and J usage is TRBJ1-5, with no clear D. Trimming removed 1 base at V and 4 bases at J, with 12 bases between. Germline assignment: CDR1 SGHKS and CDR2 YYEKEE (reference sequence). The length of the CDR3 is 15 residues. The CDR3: CASSLRAQPNQPQHF. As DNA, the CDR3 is TGTGCCAGCAGCTTGAGGGCCCAACCTAATCAGCCCCAGCATTTT.

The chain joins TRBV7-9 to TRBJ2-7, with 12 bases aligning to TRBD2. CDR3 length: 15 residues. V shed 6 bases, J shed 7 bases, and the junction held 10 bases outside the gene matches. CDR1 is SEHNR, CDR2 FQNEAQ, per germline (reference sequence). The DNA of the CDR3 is TGTGCCAGCAGTCCTCCTAGCGGGAGGGCCTGGGAGCAGTACTTC. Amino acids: CASSPPSGRAWEQYF.

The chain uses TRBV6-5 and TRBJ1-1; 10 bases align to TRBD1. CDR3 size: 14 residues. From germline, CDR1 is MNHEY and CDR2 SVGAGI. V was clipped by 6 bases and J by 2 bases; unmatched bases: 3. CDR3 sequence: CASRDRGFNTEAFF. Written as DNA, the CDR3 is TGTGCCAGCAGGGACAGGGGGTTTAACACTGAAGCTTTCTTT.

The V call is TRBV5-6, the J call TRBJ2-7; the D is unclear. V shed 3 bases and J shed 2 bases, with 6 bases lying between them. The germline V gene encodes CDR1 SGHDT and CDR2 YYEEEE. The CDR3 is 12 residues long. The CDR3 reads CASSSTPYEQYF. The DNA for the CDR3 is TGTGCCAGCAGCTCTACACCCTACGAGCAGTACTTC.

CDR3 nucleotides: TGCAGCGTTGAGGGGTCAAACACTGAAGCTTTCTTT. Amino acid sequence: CSVEGSNTEAFF. The J gene is TRBJ1-1, the V gene TRBV29-1, with D uncertain. V was shortened by 3 bases and J by 2 bases, with 7 bases between the two germline ends. Germline V gene sequence: CDR1 SQVTM, CDR2 ANQGSEA. This CDR3 is 12 amino acids long.

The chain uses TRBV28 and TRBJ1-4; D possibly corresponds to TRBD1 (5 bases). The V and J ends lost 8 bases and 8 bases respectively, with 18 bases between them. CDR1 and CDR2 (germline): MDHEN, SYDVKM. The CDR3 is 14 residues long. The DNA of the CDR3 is TGTGCCAGCCGGTCCGGCAGGGAAGGGGAAAAACTGTTTTTT. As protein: CASRSGREGEKLFF.

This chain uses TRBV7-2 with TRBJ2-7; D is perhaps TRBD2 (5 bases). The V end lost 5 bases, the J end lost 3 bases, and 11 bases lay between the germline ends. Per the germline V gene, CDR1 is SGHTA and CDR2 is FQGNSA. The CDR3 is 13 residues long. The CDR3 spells CASSTLGNYEQYF. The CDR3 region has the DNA TGTGCCAGCAGCACCCTCGGGAACTACGAGCAGTACTTC. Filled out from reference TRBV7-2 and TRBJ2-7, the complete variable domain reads GAGVSQSPSNKVTEKGKDVELRCDPISGHTALYWYRQSLGQGLEFLIYFQGNSAPDKSGLPSDRFSAERTGGSVSTLTIQRTQQEDSAVYLCASSTLGNYEQYFGPGTRLTVT.